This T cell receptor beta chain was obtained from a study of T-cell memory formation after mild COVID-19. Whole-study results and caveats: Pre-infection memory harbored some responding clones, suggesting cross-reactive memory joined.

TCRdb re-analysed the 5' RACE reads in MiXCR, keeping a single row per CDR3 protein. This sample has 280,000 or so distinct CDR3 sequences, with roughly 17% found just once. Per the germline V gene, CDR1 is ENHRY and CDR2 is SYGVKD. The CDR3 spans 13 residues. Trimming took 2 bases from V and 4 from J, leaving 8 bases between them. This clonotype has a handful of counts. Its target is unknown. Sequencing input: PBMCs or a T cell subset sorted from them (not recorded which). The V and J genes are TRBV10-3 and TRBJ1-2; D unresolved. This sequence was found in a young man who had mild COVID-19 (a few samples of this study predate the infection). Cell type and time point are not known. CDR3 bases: TGTGCCATCAGTGAGGGTACATTCTATGGCTACACCTTC. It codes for CAISEGTFYGYTF.